This passage covers 18 T cell receptor beta chains from one sample sequenced in a study of shared clonotypes between healthy human individuals. The data were produced by immunoSEQ multiplex PCR, yet TCRdb's version contains in-frame clones alone and is incomplete. The sample has 2,500,000 or so clones; under 95% are singletons. The specimen was naive CD4+ T cells from PBMCs. Subset: CD45RA+ positively selected. The source is a man aged 18 to 29 in good health. Some clones in this sample may be carry-over from other donors' samples.

This clone was counted a single time. The chain recombines TRBV11-3 with TRBJ2-7; tentative D call: TRBD1 (6 bases). Per the germline V gene, CDR1 is SGHNT and CDR2 is YENEEA. The CDR3 length is 13 residues. V was trimmed by 5 bases and J by 2 bases, leaving 10 bases between them. The CDR3 sequence is CASSRGGAYEQYF. Written as DNA, the CDR3 is TGTGCCAGCAGCCGAGGGGGAGCCTACGAGCAGTACTTC.

V is TRBV9 and J is TRBJ1-1; D might be TRBD1 (5 bases). Germline lookup yields CDR1 SGDLS and CDR2 YYNGEE. The V end was cut by 0 bases, the J end by 0 bases, with 9 bases between. The CDR3 totals 15 residues. In DNA, the CDR3 is TGTGCCAGCAGCGTAGGGGGCCAGTTGAACACTGAAGCTTTCTTT. Residues: CASSVGGQLNTEAFF.

The chain couples TRBV20-1 to TRBJ1-5; D uncertain. V dropped 5 bases and J dropped 9 bases, with 11 bases sitting between them. Germline assignment: CDR1 DFQATT and CDR2 SNEGSKA (reference sequence). The CDR3 extends over 11 amino acids. CDR3 DNA sequence: TGCAGTGCTGGACTGTCCGGGCCCCAGCATTTT. This encodes CSAGLSGPQHF.

This sequence joins TRBV28 and TRBJ1-1; D unclear. The CDR3 loop spans 14 amino acids. The germline V and J ends were trimmed by 2 bases and 1 base, with 8 bases remaining between them. Germline V lookup: CDR1 MDHEN, CDR2 SYDVKM. This CDR3 is CASSLNFGNTEAFF. The CDR3 DNA sequence: TGTGCCAGCAGTTTAAATTTCGGGAACACTGAAGCTTTCTTT.

The chain is built from TRBV15 and TRBJ1-5; D not certain. Per germline, CDR1 LNHNV and CDR2 YYDKDF (reference sequence). Trimming removed 0 bases from V and 4 bases from J, with 19 bases in between. CDR3 length: 18 amino acids. The CDR3 DNA reads as TGTGCCACCAGCAGAGATTATGGGGTCACCTCGAGGAATCAGCCCCAGCATTTT. Its protein product is CATSRDYGVTSRNQPQHF.

This chain joins TRBV19 and TRBJ1-5, with 9 bases aligning to TRBD1. CDR1 is LNHDA, CDR2 SQIVND, per germline (reference sequence). The CDR3 runs to 14 residues. V shed 9 bases, J shed 3 bases, and the junction held 6 bases outside the gene matches. DNA of the CDR3: TGTGCCAGCACGGGACAGGGAGACAATCAGCCCCAGCATTTT. It is translated as CASTGQGDNQPQHF. The full variable domain, in which reference TRBV19 and TRBJ1-5 provide the parts outside the CDR3, is DGGITQSPKYLFRKEGQNVTLSCEQNLNHDAMYWYRQDPGQGLRLIYYSQIVNDFQKGDIAEGYSVSREKKESFPLTVTSAQKNPTAFYLCASTGQGDNQPQHFGDGTRLSIL.

Points on this clone: Other DNA sequences in the same sample also yield this CDR3. The genes are TRBV20-1 and TRBJ2-7; D gene uncertain. V was clipped by 4 bases and J by 5 bases, with 6 bases between them. The V gene's germline CDR1 is DFQATT and CDR2 SNEGSKA (reference sequence). There are 10 residues in the CDR3. CDR3: CSAKGNEQYF. DNA for the CDR3: TGCAGTGCTAAGGGAAACGAGCAGTACTTC.

This clone was detected only once. The chain uses TRBV30 and TRBJ1-1, with D perhaps TRBD1 (5 bases). Germline V CDR1 and CDR2: GTSNPN, SVGIG (reference sequence). The CDR3 is 11 residues long. The germline V and J ends were trimmed by 7 bases and 1 base, with 7 bases remaining between them. CDR3 sequence: CALTANTEAFF. The CDR3 DNA sequence: TGTGCCTTGACAGCGAACACTGAAGCTTTCTTT.

The chain is built from TRBV5-1 and TRBJ1-2; 7 bases line up with TRBD1. The V gene's germline CDR1 is SGHRS and CDR2 YFSETQ. The CDR3 is made up of 13 amino acids. Trimming removed 5 bases from V and 4 bases from J; junction bases left unmatched: 5. This chain's CDR3 is CASRRDRAYGYTF. CDR3 nucleotide sequence: TGCGCCAGCAGGCGGGACAGAGCCTATGGCTACACCTTC.

This chain's CDR3 is CASSPFRTPTDTQYF. The CDR3, as DNA: TGTGCCAGCAGCCCTTTCCGGACCCCCACAGATACGCAGTATTTT. The V and J genes are TRBV2 and TRBJ2-3, with unresolved D. This CDR3 has 15 residues. The V and J ends lost 6 bases and 2 bases respectively, with 15 bases between them. Germline V gene lookup returns CDR1 SNHLY and CDR2 FYNNEI. The whole variable domain, filled in from reference TRBV2 and TRBJ2-3, reads EPEVTQTPSHQVTQMGQEVILRCVPISNHLYFYWYRQILGQKVEFLVSFYNNEISEKSEIFDDQFSVERPDGSNFTLKIRSTKLEDSAMYFCASSPFRTPTDTQYFGPGTRLTVL.

The chain carries TRBV6-5 and TRBJ2-1; D is uncertain. The germline V gene encodes CDR1 MNHEY and CDR2 SVGAGI. There are 13 residues in the CDR3. V was trimmed by 5 bases and J by 10 bases, leaving 15 bases between them. The CDR3 is CASSPLGREEQFF. Written as DNA, the CDR3 is TGTGCCAGCAGTCCTCTAGGACGAGAAGAGCAGTTCTTC.

V is TRBV5-5 and J is TRBJ1-5, with unresolved D. V was trimmed by 0 bases and J by 1 base, leaving 8 bases between them. Germline V gene data show CDR1 as SGHKS and CDR2 as YYEKEE (reference sequence). This CDR3 region has 15 residues. The CDR3 DNA follows: TGTGCCAGCAGCTTGGGCAGCGTGAGCAATCAGCCCCAGCATTTT. Amino acid sequence: CASSLGSVSNQPQHF.

The J gene is TRBJ2-2, the V gene TRBV7-3; maybe TRBD1 (6 bases). Trimming took off 5 bases at V and 5 bases at J, with 15 bases between the two ends. The CDR3 covers 15 residues. The germline V gene has CDR1 SGHTA and CDR2 FQGTGA. CDR3 nucleotides: TGTGCCAGCAGCCTCAAGACAGGTTATACCGGGGAGCTGTTTTTT. Amino acids: CASSLKTGYTGELFF.

Concerning this clone: The sample carries other DNA sequences with the same CDR3. The CDR3 coding sequence is TGTGCCAGCTCACCATCTAGGAACCAAGAGACCCAGTACTTC. This codes for CASSPSRNQETQYF. This chain uses TRBV18 with TRBJ2-5; no firm D call. The CDR3 contains 14 residues. The germline V and J ends were trimmed by 2 bases and 0 bases, with 7 bases remaining between them. Germline V CDR1 and CDR2: KGHSH, LQKENI. Full variable domain (rest looked up from reference TRBV18 and TRBJ2-5): NAGVMQNPRHLVRRRGQEARLRCSPMKGHSHVYWYRQLPEEGLKFMVYLQKENIIDESGMPKERFSAEFPKEGPSILRIQQVVRGDSAAYFCASSPSRNQETQYFGPGTRLLVL.

The chain uses TRBV11-2 and TRBJ2-7, with TRBD2 matching 8 bases. CDR3 length: 14 amino acids. V shed 6 bases and J 7 bases; nucleotides not matched to a gene: 11. CDR1 and CDR2 from the germline V gene are SGHAT and FQNNGV. CDR3 coding DNA: TGTGCCAGCAGTACTAGCGGTGGAGTCGGGGAGCAGTACTTC. This sequence encodes CASSTSGGVGEQYF.

The rearrangement joins TRBV7-9 to TRBJ2-3; D may correspond to TRBD1 or TRBD2 (6 bases each). V dropped 4 bases and J dropped 1 base, with 12 bases sitting between them. Per germline, CDR1 SEHNR and CDR2 FQNEAQ (reference sequence). CDR3 size: 15 residues. CDR3 protein: CASSSNRGGTDTQYF. CDR3 bases: TGTGCCAGCAGCTCGAATAGGGGGGGCACAGATACGCAGTATTTT.

The V and J genes are TRBV6-6 and TRBJ1-5; D ambiguous. Germline V gene lookup returns CDR1 MNHNY and CDR2 SVGAGI (reference sequence). This CDR3 comprises 16 residues. Trimming removed 0 bases from V and 0 bases from J, with 9 bases in between. The CDR3 loop is CASSYSPAYSNQPQHF. The CDR3 DNA follows: TGTGCCAGCAGTTACTCCCCAGCCTATAGCAATCAGCCCCAGCATTTT.

This chain uses TRBV7-6 with TRBJ1-1, with D maybe TRBD1 (6 bases). Germline CDR1 is SGHVS and CDR2 is FNYEAQ. Deletions cut 5 bases from V and 7 bases from J, with 14 bases between. The CDR3 totals 13 residues. CDR3 DNA sequence: TGTGCCAGCAGCGGGCAGGGGAGAAGTGAAGCTTTCTTT. Residues: CASSGQGRSEAFF.